Listed here are 10 T cell receptor beta chains from one sample, sequenced in a study of OX40 agonist ivuxolimab in advanced cancers. TCRdb's table, derived via immunoSEQ multiplex PCR, lists solely in-frame clones and lacks some. The sample contains tens of thousands of clones, around 94% of which appear only once. Source: CD4+ or CD8+ T cells sorted from blood, taken in a trial of the OX40 agonist ivuxolimab. These receptors were taken from an adult with an advanced solid tumor such as melanoma, head and neck, liver or kidney cancer.

This chain uses TRBV30 with TRBJ1-5; D perhaps matches TRBD1 (6 bases). The V end lost 1 base, the J end lost 4 bases, and 20 bases lay between the germline ends. The CDR3 extends over 17 amino acids. Germline V gene data show CDR1 as GTSNPN and CDR2 as SVGIG (reference sequence). As DNA, the CDR3 is TGTGCCTGGAGTGCACCATATCGGCAGGGGAATAATCAGCCCCAGCATTTT. Encoded protein: CAWSAPYRQGNNQPQHF.

The gene calls are TRBV15 and TRBJ1-4, with 8 nucleotides matching TRBD1. V lost 3 bases and J lost 6; bases outside the gene matches: 6. Germline lookup yields CDR1 LNHNV and CDR2 YYDKDF (reference sequence). The length of the CDR3 is 15 residues. CDR3 region: CATSRTQGAYEKLFF. The CDR3 DNA is TGTGCCACCAGCAGGACCCAGGGGGCATATGAAAAACTGTTTTTT.

This clone was picked up one time. This chain uses TRBV21-1 with TRBJ2-7; the D call in the table, TRBD1, was not verified against the DNA. TRBV21-1 is assigned pseudogene status. This CDR3 spans 18 amino acids. The CDR3 sequence is CASSKRGGSRGPSYEQYF. In DNA form, the CDR3 reads TGTGCCAGCAGCAAAAGAGGGGGGTCCAGGGGGCCTTCCTACGAGCAGTACTTC.

V usage is TRBV19 and J usage is TRBJ2-3; 7 bases line up with TRBD2. Germline CDR1 and CDR2: LNHDA and SQIVND (reference sequence). The CDR3 contains 15 residues. With V trimmed by 1 base and J by 4 bases, 5 bases remained unmatched. CDR3 protein: CASSIGPTSPDTQYF. Here the CDR3 DNA reads TGTGCCAGTAGTATAGGGCCGACTAGCCCAGATACGCAGTATTTT.

The chain links TRBV10-3 to TRBJ2-6, with a possible D match to TRBD2 (5 bases). The germline CDR1 and CDR2 sequences are ENHRY and SYGVKD. Trimming left V 3 bases short and J 1 base short, with 7 bases between. The CDR3 runs to 15 residues. The DNA of the CDR3 is TGTGCCATCAGTGAAGCGGTTTCTGGGGCCAACGTCCTGACTTTC. The encoded protein is CAISEAVSGANVLTF.

CDR3 nucleotide sequence: TGTGCCAGCTCACCCATTTACCCCTTTTCGGTAAAGGCTGAAGCTTTCTTT. Translation gives CASSPIYPFSVKAEAFF. The chain joins TRBV18 to TRBJ1-1; D gene uncertain. CDR1 and CDR2 from the germline V gene are KGHSH and LQKENI. The CDR3 extends over 17 amino acids. V lost 3 bases to trimming and J lost 6 bases, with 23 bases between them.

The chain joins TRBV19 to TRBJ2-1; 11 bases line up with TRBD2. CDR1 and CDR2 (germline): LNHDA, SQIVND (reference sequence). After removal of 3 bases from V and 6 bases from J, the junction contained 1 base not matched to a gene. This CDR3 comprises 14 residues. Here the CDR3 DNA reads TGTGCCAGTAGTATCCTAGCGGGAGGCAATGAGCAGTTCTTC. This translates into CASSILAGGNEQFF.

This clone was found once. The V gene is TRBV19, the J gene TRBJ1-4; tentatively, D is TRBD1 (6 bases). This CDR3 has 16 residues. V lost 3 bases to trimming and J lost 10 bases, with 21 bases between them. CDR1 and CDR2 from the germline V gene are LNHDA and SQIVND (reference sequence). DNA of the CDR3: TGTGCCAGTAGTATTGGCTATGGGGGGGGCTTGGGAAAACTGTTTTTT. Its protein product is CASSIGYGGGLGKLFF.

The chain carries TRBV2 and TRBJ1-1; D perhaps matches TRBD1 (5 bases). This CDR3 contains 13 residues. The germline V gene has CDR1 SNHLY and CDR2 FYNNEI. Trimming removed 4 bases at V and 0 bases at J, with 6 bases between. CDR3 loop: CASSGQMNTEAFF. The CDR3 DNA reads as TGTGCCAGCAGTGGACAGATGAACACTGAAGCTTTCTTT.

The CDR3 loop reads CASSLEGYPYNEQFF. The CDR3 DNA sequence: TGTGCCAGCAGCTTAGAGGGCTACCCCTACAATGAGCAGTTCTTC. The V gene is TRBV7-2, the J gene TRBJ2-1; the D is unclear. The CDR3 extends over 15 amino acids. The germline V gene has CDR1 SGHTA and CDR2 FQGNSA. V gave up 1 base and J gave up 2 bases, with 9 bases separating them.